This T cell receptor (beta chain) was identified in a study of blood T cell repertoires in COVID-19. The wider study: There were acute and convalescent COVID-19 samples, and they came from the United States, Italy and Spain.

This CDR3 is built from 15 residues. Trimming took 5 bases from V and 9 from J; bases not matched to a gene: 11. Germline-derived CDR1 and CDR2 are MNHEY and SMNVEV (reference sequence). Original processing methods: Amplification with reference gene primers provided the estimates of nucleated cell counts. Sequenced by immunoSEQ multiplex PCR; TCRdb stores in-frame clones only, minus some. The V and J calls and clone size are taken from that table; D and trimming were inferred from the DNA. In the table there are some 240,000 clones, 65% to 85% of which are singletons. This clone has a handful of counts.

The specimen sequenced was peripheral blood. V usage is TRBV27 and J usage is TRBJ2-1, with TRBD1 matching 9 bases. The origin of this receptor is a human donor in a cohort sampled during active COVID-19. The CDR3 DNA sequence: TGTGCCAGCAGTCCATCCGGGACAGGGATTTTTGAGCAGTTCTTC. As protein: CASSPSGTGIFEQFF.